This paragraph covers one T cell receptor (beta chain) sequence. The antigen remains unidentified. The germline V gene has CDR1 MNHEY and CDR2 SMNVEV (reference sequence). The CDR3 loop spans 10 amino acids. Trimming cost V 8 bases and J 4 bases, with 5 bases left between them. Isolated RNA was reverse transcribed in full, so expressed TCRB transcripts were sequenced. Roughly 3.6 million reads, on average, came from each naive, central memory and regulatory T cell sample. Sequencing was performed with immunoSEQ multiplex PCR; in TCRdb, only in-frame clones are kept and a portion is missing. This sample has 250,000 to 350,000 clones; about 14% occur once, and the top ten carry more than 6.5%. This sample stems from a study of beta chain features in type 1 diabetes. Study-wide findings and caveats: Among patients, naive, central memory and Treg TCRB repertoires appeared more similar than among healthy donors. All four CD4+ subsets of Type 1 diabetes patients contained TCRB CDR3s that were moderately but significantly shorter.

Sequenced material: central memory CD4+ T cells from blood. This TCR came from a young man in good health. The rearrangement joins TRBV27 to TRBJ1-2; D ambiguous. CDR3 nucleotide sequence: TGTGCCAGCCCCCTCTATGGCTACACCTTC. As protein: CASPLYGYTF.